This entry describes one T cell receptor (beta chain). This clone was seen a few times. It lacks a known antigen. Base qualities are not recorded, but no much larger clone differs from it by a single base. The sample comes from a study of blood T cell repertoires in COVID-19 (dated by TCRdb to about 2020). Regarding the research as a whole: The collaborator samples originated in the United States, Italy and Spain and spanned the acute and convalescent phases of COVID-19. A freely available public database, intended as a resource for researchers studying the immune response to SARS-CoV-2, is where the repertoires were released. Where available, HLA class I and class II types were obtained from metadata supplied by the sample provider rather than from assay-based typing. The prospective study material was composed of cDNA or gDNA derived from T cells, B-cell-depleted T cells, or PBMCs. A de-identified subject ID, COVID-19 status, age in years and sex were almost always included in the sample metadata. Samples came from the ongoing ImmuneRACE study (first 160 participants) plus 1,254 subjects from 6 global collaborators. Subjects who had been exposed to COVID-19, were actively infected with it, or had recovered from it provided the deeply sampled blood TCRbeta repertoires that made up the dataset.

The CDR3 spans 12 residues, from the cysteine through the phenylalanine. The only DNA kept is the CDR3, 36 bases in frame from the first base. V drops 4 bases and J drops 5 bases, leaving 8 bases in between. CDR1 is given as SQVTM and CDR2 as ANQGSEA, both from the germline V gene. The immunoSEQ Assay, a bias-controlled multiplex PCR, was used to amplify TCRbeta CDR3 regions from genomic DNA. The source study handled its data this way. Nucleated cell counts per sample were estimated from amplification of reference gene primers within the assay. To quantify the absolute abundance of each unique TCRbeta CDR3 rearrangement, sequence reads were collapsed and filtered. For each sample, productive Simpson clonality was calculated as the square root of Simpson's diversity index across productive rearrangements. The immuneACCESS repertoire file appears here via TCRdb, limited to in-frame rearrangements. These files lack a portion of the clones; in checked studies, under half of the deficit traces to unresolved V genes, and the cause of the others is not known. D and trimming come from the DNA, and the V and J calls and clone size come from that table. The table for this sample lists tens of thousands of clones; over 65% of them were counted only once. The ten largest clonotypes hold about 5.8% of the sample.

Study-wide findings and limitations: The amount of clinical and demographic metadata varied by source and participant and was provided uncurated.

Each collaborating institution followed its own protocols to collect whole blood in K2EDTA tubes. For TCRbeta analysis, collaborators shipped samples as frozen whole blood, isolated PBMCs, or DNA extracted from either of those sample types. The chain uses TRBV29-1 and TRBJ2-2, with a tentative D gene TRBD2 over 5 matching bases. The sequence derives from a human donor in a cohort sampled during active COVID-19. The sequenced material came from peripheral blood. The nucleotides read TGCAGCGTTGGGAGGCAGACCGGGGAGCTGTTTTTT. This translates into CSVGRQTGELFF.